The 2 T cell receptor beta chains below all came from one sample that was sequenced in a study of cytomegalovirus exposure and HLA in healthy donors. This PCR relied on a set of 60 Vbeta primers and 13 Jbeta primers. This table comes from immunoSEQ multiplex PCR, and its TCRdb copy is limited to in-frame clones, with some not included. The top ten hold more than 9% of the sample, which has 95,000 to 100,000 clones, 75% seen once. The material sequenced was PBMCs. The receptors come from a man in his forties or fifties in good health and CMV-seronegative.

V is TRBV7-9 and J is TRBJ1-2, with no clear D. The germline CDR1 and CDR2 sequences are SEHNR and FQNEAQ (reference sequence). Between the trimmed V and J ends, which lost 1 base and 2 bases, there was a span of 8 bases. The CDR3 is 14 residues long. The CDR3 coding sequence is TGTGCCAGCAGCTTAGTGGGAGAGAACTATGGCTACACCTTC. This codes for CASSLVGENYGYTF.

The rearrangement joins TRBV30 to TRBJ1-2; D perhaps matches TRBD1 (6 bases). The V and J ends lost 2 bases and 7 bases respectively, with 14 bases between them. This CDR3 region has 13 residues. Germline-derived CDR1 and CDR2 are GTSNPN and SVGIG (reference sequence). CDR3 DNA: TGTGCCTGGAGTCGGGGGGGGCTAGGTGGCTACACCTTC. Translation gives CAWSRGGLGGYTF.